A single T cell receptor (beta chain) is shown here with its context. No antigen is known for it. The sample holds no much larger clone one base away, and base qualities are not on file. The goal of deep resolution MiSeq sequencing was a depth between 1 in 1 million and 1 in 200,000 T cells, and coverage averaged 10x per clonotype. The immunoSEQ hsTCRB Kit was used to generate TCR beta libraries. On the authors' methods: The data were analyzed with ImmunoSEQ Analyzer and ImmunoSEQ Data Assistant, and V, D and J gene assignments followed IMGT definitions. Clonality, which ranges from 0 to 1, was calculated by subtracting the normalized Shannon entropy of productive rearrangement frequencies from one. Public clonotype analysis was restricted to overrepresented clonotypes comprising at least 0.05% of each patient's repertoire. Approximately 12 repertoires from age-matched healthy donors, obtained from immuneACCESS, served as clonality controls. TCRdb took over this immuneACCESS table, retaining in-frame rearrangements with V and J assigned. Such tables are incomplete; in checked studies, under half of the missing clones stem from an unresolved V gene, and the remainder is unexplained. Clonal size and the V and J genes are those of that table, whereas D and trimming came from the DNA. This sample is represented by about 160,000 clones; around 84% of them were singletons. Of the sample, approximately 2% is held by the ten largest clones.

This sample is part of a study of cytotoxic CD8 clonotypes in ibrutinib-treated CLL (dated by TCRdb to the early 2020s). About the investigation overall: The cohort had 11 relapsed/refractory and approximately 15 treatment-naive patients; 17 were IGHV unmutated. Responses were partial in roughly 24 patients and complete in 2; after median 68 months follow-up, about 14 stayed in remission and about twelve progressed. Of the roughly 86 participants in the trial, 25 to 30 had longitudinal samples available. The response samples were drawn at a median of roughly twelve months into treatment, with a range of about 6 to 36 months. Cryopreserved peripheral blood mononuclear cells were collected before treatment, at response, and at either disease progression or sustained remission. Patients were still on ibrutinib when every remission and progressive disease sample was collected. An average of about 250,000 productive templates and 80,000 to 95,000 productive rearrangements was obtained per sample.

Taken from cysteine to phenylalanine, the CDR3 has 14 residues. Only CDR3 DNA remains: 42 bases, in frame from the first base. CDR1 MNHNS and CDR2 SASEGT were looked up in the germline V gene. Germline trimming amounts to 0 bases on V and 8 bases on J, with 1 as the count of junction bases outside the gene matches. The time point label, as the study defines it: more than 10 months on ibrutinib. For TCR beta library preparation, about 1.8 micrograms of genomic DNA were isolated from cryopreserved PBMCs. Longitudinal blood samples from CLL patients on ibrutinib monotherapy were analyzed using high-throughput TCR beta sequencing. The patients took part in an open-label, single-center phase 2 trial of ibrutinib monotherapy. General study outcomes and caveats: Public clonotypes were found to be uncommon and were observed to contract or remain stable during treatment; the increase in clonality was shown to reflect expansion of private clonotypes at ibrutinib response. Sampling times were not matched between sustained-remission and progressing patients, and lymph node repertoires were not studied. Baseline clonality exceeded that of age-matched healthy donors and correlated strongly with circulating CD8+ T-cell counts. Clonality rose at ibrutinib response, remained stable during sustained remission, and dropped back toward baseline at progression.

This clonotype originated in a human donor with chronic lymphocytic leukemia. The rearranged segments are TRBV6-1 and TRBJ1-6; 7 central nucleotides agree with TRBD1. The material was PBMCs, obtained after 12 months of ibrutinib treatment. In nucleotides, the sequence is TGTGCCAGCAGTGAAGCAGGGGGCTATTCACCCCTCCACTTT. The translation is CASSEAGGYSPLHF.